This record concerns one TCR beta chain sequence. The genes are named according to mouse. The sequence runs out 1 residue before the end of the CDR3; the remainder is reconstructed from the germline J gene. Specified time point: mouse harvest day 7 after allogeneic transplant. Each mouse received 10^7 T-cell-depleted marrow cells plus 10^6 splenic CD5+ T cells by tail vein. Produced via immunoSEQ multiplex PCR; TCRdb's table is partial and in-frame only. Of approximately 5,000 clones in the sample, roughly 46% are singletons; the top ten hold more than 6.5%. This specimen comes from a study of tissue T cells after allogeneic stem cell transplantation. The germline V and J ends were trimmed by 5 bases and 3 bases, with 6 bases remaining between them. Germline loops: CDR1 SGHSA, CDR2 FRNQAP. CDR3 size: 12 residues.

This chain links TRBV16 with TRBJ2-5; the D is unclear. Sequencing was done on a sample of gut tissue. The source of this sequence is a female BALB/c mouse given C57BL/6 T cells with graft-versus-host disease after an allogeneic hematopoietic cell transplant. The CDR3 sequence: CASSPGQDTQYF. The CDR3 bases that were read are TGTGCAAGCAGCCCCGGGCAAGACACCCAGTAC. Full variable domain (remainder filled in from reference TRBV16 and TRBJ2-5): NAGVIQTPRHKVTGKGQEATLWCEPISGHSAVFWYRQTIVQGLEFLTYFRNQAPIDDSGMPKERFSAQMPNQSHSTLKIQSTQPQDSAVYLCASSPGQDTQYFGPGTRLLVL.